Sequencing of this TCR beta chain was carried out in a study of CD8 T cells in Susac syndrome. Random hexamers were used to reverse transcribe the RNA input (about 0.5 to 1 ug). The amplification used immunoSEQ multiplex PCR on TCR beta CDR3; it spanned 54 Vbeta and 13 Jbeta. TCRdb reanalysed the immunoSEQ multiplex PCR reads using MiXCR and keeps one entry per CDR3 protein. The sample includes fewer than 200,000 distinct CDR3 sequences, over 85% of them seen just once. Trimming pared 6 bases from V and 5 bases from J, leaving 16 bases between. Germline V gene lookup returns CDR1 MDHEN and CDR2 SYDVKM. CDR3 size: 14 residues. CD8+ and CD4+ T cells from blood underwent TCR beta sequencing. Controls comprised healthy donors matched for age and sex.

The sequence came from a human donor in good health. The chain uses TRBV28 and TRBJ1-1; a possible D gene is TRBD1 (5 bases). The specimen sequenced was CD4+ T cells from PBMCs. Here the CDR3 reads CASSPLGRATEAFF. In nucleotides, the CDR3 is TGTGCCAGCAGCCCACTGGGCAGGGCGACTGAAGCTTTCTTT.